Here is one T cell receptor beta chain with its context. Its antigen is not identified. CDR3 length equals 16 residues. The germline V gene has CDR1 SGDLS and CDR2 YYNGEE. V trimming: 3 bases; J trimming: 2 bases; junction bases outside the gene matches: 10. Repertoires were generated with immunoSEQ multiplex PCR, while TCRdb's copy carries only in-frame clones and drops some. Of fewer than 130,000 clones listed, 93% were seen once; the top ten hold roughly 0.5%. This sample is drawn from a study of graft-versus-host responses after intestinal transplantation. Study-level background: Each transplant was multivisceral, liver-intestinal, or isolated intestinal. Once they had received anti-thymocyte globulin induction, all recipients took tacrolimus and steroids for roughly three years. Findings and caveats of the study: GvH clonotypes were identified within recipient marrow, with a subset emerging first in ileum or blood. Allografts of one patient group, those with graft-donor T cell macrochimerism, had high graft-versus-host to host-versus-graft clonal ratios.

The receptor was isolated from a human donor who received an intestinal transplant. The chain couples TRBV9 to TRBJ2-7, with 8 bases lining up with TRBD2. This specimen was unstimulated CD8+ T cells sorted from spleen or lymph node cells, taken before intestinal transplant. CDR3 amino acids: CASSGDGAGVTYEQYF. CDR3 nucleotide sequence: TGTGCCAGCAGCGGGGACGGAGCGGGAGTGACCTACGAGCAGTACTTC.